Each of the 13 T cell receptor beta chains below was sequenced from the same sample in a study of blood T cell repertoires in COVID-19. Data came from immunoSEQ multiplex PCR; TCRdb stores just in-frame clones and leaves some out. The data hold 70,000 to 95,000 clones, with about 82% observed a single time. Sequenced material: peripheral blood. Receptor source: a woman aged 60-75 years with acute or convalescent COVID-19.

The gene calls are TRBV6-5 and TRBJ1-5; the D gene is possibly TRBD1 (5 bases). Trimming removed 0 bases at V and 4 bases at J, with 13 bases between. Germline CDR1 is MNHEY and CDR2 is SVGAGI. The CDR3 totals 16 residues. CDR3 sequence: CASSYSAGGRNQPQHF. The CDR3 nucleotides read TGTGCCAGCAGTTACTCGGCCGGGGGTCGTAATCAGCCCCAGCATTTT.

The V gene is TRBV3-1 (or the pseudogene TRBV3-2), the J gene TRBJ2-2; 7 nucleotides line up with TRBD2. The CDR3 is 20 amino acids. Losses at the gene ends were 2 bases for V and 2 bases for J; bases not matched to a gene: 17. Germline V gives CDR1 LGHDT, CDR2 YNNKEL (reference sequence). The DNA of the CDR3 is TGTGCCAGCAGCCAATCCGGGGGAGCTTTAGCGGGCTCTAACACCGGGGAGCTGTTTTTT. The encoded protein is CASSQSGGALAGSNTGELFF.

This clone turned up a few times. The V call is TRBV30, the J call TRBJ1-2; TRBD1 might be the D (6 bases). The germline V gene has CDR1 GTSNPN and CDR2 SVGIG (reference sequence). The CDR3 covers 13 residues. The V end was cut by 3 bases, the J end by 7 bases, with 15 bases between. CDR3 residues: CAWRPQGTSGYTF. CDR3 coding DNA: TGTGCCTGGAGGCCACAGGGTACGAGTGGCTACACCTTC.

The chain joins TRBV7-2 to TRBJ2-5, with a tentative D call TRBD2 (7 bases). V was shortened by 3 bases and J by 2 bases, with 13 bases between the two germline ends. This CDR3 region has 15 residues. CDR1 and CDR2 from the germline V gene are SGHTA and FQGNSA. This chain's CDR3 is CASSLGGTFQETQYF. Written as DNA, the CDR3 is TGTGCCAGCAGCTTGGGAGGGACATTTCAAGAGACCCAGTACTTC.

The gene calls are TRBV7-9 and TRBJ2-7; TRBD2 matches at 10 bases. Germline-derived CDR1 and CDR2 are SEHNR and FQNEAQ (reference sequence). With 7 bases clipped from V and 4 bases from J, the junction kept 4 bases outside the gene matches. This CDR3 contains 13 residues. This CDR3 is CASTLAGAYEQYF. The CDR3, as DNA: TGTGCCAGCACGCTAGCGGGGGCGTACGAGCAGTACTTC.

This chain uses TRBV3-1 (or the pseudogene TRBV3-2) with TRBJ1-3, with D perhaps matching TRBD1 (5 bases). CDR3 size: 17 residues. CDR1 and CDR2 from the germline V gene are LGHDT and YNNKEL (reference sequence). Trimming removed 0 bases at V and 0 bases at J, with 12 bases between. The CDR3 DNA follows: TGTGCCAGCAGCCAAGATCTCGGGGGTGGCTCTGGAAACACCATATATTTT. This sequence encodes CASSQDLGGGSGNTIYF.

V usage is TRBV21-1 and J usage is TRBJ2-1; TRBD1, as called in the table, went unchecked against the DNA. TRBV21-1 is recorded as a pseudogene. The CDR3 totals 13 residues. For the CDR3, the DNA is TGTGCCAGAAATTACAGGGTCCACAATGAGCAGTTCTTC. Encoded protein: CARNYRVHNEQFF.

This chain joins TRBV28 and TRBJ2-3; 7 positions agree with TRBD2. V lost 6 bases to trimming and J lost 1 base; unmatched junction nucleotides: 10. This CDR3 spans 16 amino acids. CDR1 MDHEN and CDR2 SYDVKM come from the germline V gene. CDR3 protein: CASSFNRAGGTDTQYF. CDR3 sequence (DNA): TGTGCCAGCAGCTTTAATCGGGCGGGGGGCACAGATACGCAGTATTTT. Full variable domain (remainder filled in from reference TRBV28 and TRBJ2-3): DVKVTQSSRYLVKRTGEKVFLECVQDMDHENMFWYRQDPGLGLRLIYFSYDVKMKEKGDIPEGYSVSREKKERFSLILESASTNQTSMYLCASSFNRAGGTDTQYFGPGTRLTVL.

For the CDR3, the DNA is TGTGCCAGCAGTGGGCCCCAGGGGTCTCGGCAGCCCCAGCATTTT. Translation gives CASSGPQGSRQPQHF. The chain links TRBV2 to TRBJ1-5; weak D call: TRBD1 (6 bases). Trimming removed 4 bases from V and 7 bases from J, with 17 bases in between. CDR1 and CDR2 (germline): SNHLY, FYNNEI. There are 15 residues in the CDR3. The whole variable domain, remainder taken from reference TRBV2 and TRBJ1-5, is EPEVTQTPSHQVTQMGQEVILRCVPISNHLYFYWYRQILGQKVEFLVSFYNNEISEKSEIFDDQFSVERPDGSNFTLKIRSTKLEDSAMYFCASSGPQGSRQPQHFGDGTRLSIL.

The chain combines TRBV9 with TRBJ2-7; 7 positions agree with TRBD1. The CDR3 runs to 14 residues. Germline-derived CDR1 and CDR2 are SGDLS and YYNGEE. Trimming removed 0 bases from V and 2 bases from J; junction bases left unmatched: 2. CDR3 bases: TGTGCCAGCAGCGTAGCTCAGGGGGCCTACGAGCAGTACTTC. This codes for CASSVAQGAYEQYF. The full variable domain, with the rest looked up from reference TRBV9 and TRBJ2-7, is DSGVTQTPKHLITATGQRVTLRCSPRSGDLSVYWYQQSLDQGLQFLIQYYNGEERAKGNILERFSAQQFPDLHSELNLSSLELGDSALYFCASSVAQGAYEQYFGPGTRLTVT.

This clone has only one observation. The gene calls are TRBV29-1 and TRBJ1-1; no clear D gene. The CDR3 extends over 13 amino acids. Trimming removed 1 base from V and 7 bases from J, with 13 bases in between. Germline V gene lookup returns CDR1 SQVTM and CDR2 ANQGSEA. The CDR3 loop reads CSVEAALSSEAFF. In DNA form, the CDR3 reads TGCAGCGTTGAAGCCGCCCTTAGTAGTGAAGCTTTCTTT.

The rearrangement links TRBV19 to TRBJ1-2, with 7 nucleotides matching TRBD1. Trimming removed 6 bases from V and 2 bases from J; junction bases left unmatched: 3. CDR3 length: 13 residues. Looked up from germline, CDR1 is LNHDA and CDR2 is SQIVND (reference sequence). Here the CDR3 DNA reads TGTGCCAGTAGCCCGGGACAGAACTATGGCTACACCTTC. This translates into CASSPGQNYGYTF.

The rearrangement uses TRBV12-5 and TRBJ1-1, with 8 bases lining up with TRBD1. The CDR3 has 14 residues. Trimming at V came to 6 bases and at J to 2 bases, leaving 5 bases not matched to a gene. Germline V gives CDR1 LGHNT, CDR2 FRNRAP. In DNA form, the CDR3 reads TGTGCTAGTGGCCTAACAGGGGGTAACACTGAAGCTTTCTTT. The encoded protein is CASGLTGGNTEAFF.